The clone carrying this TCR beta chain was seen only a few times. Other DNA sequences of this sample code for an identical CDR3. The data derive from a study of shared clonotypes between healthy human individuals. The assay was immunoSEQ multiplex PCR, and TCRdb's table has in-frame clones only and misses some. Here the sample spans about 1 million clones, around 74% being singletons. Germline CDR1 SGHRS, CDR2 YFSETQ. The CDR3 contains 14 residues. V was pared by 3 bases and J by 4 bases, with 5 bases of the junction left unmatched. This chain uses TRBV5-1 with TRBJ2-5; 8 bases are shared with TRBD2. Sequenced input: memory CD4+ T cells sorted from blood. Subset meaning: CD45RA-negative fraction. This sequence was found in a man between 18 and 35 years old in good health. This CDR3 is CASSSGLAVETQYF. In DNA form, the CDR3 reads TGCGCCAGCAGCTCAGGACTAGCTGTAGAGACCCAGTACTTC.